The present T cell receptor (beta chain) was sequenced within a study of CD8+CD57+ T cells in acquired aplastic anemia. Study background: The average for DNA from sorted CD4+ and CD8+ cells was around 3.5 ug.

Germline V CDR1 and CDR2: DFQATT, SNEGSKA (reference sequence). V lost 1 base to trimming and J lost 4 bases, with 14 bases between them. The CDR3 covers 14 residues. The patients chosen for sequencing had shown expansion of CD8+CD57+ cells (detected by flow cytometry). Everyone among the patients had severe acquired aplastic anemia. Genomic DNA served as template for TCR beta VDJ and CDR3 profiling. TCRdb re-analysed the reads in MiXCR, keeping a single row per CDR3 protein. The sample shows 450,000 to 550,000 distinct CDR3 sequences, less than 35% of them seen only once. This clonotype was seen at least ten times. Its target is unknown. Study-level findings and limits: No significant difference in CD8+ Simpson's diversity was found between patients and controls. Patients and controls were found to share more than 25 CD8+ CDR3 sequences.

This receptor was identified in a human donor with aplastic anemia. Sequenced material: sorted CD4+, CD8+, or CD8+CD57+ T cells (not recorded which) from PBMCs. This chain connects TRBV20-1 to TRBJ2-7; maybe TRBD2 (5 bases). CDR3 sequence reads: CSARVASVAYEQYF. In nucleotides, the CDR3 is TGCAGTGCTAGAGTAGCGTCCGTGGCTTACGAGCAGTACTTC.